Below, 29 T cell receptor beta chains from the same sample are listed, as sequenced in a study of blood T cell repertoires in COVID-19. The method was immunoSEQ multiplex PCR; TCRdb's version includes in-frame clones alone and lacks a portion of them. Among about 260,000 clones listed, over 80% were seen once. The sample was peripheral blood. All receptors come from a woman between 70 and 85 years old with COVID-19, enrolled during active disease.

This clone was seen a few times. The CDR3 DNA is TGTGCCAGCAGTTACGGAGGGCAGGACACTGAAGCTTTCTTT. Protein product: CASSYGGQDTEAFF. V usage is TRBV6-5 and J usage is TRBJ1-1, with D uncertain. The CDR3 runs to 14 residues. Germline CDR1 MNHEY, CDR2 SVGAGI. The V gene lost 2 bases and the J gene lost 3 bases, with 10 bases spanning the gap.

This chain uses TRBV4-1 with TRBJ1-6; 7 positions match TRBD1. J was trimmed by 3 bases and V by 4 bases; bases with no gene match: 6. The CDR3 runs 16 residues. Germline assignment: CDR1 MGHRA and CDR2 YSYEKL. CDR3 amino acids: CASSLTRQGYNSPLHF. For the CDR3, the DNA is TGCGCCAGCAGCCTTACCCGACAGGGCTATAATTCACCCCTCCACTTT.

This sequence joins TRBV5-5 and TRBJ2-7; weak D call: TRBD1 (5 bases). Looked up from germline, CDR1 is SGHKS and CDR2 is YYEKEE (reference sequence). V lost 2 bases to trimming and J lost 3 bases, with 12 bases between them. This CDR3 spans 14 amino acids. The CDR3 DNA follows: TGTGCCAGCAGCTTTGATGACAGAAACTACGAGCAGTACTTC. This encodes CASSFDDRNYEQYF.

The rearrangement links TRBV30 to TRBJ2-5; 8 bases are a match to TRBD2. J gave up 4 bases and V 2 bases, and 6 bases lay outside the gene matches. From germline, CDR1 is GTSNPN and CDR2 SVGIG (reference sequence). The CDR3 covers 14 residues. DNA for the CDR3: TGTGCCTGGAGTATCGCGGGAGGTACAGAGACCCAGTACTTC. This gives the protein CAWSIAGGTETQYF.

Written as DNA, the CDR3 is TGCGCCAGCAGCTTGTCGTACGGCCCGGGCACTGAAGCTTTCTTT. This translates into CASSLSYGPGTEAFF. The chain is built from TRBV5-1 and TRBJ1-1; no clear D gene. The CDR3 loop spans 15 amino acids. V was shortened by 1 base and J by 4 bases, with 14 bases between the two germline ends. Germline V CDR1 and CDR2: SGHRS, YFSETQ.

This clone appeared a single time. The CDR3 reads CASGTSGNNEQFF. The CDR3 bases are TGTGCCAGCGGGACTAGCGGGAACAATGAGCAGTTCTTC. J is TRBJ2-1 and V is TRBV6-5, with 13 bases identical to TRBD2. V lost 8 bases to trimming and J lost 5 bases; unmatched junction nucleotides: 0. The CDR3 extends over 13 amino acids. Looked up from germline, CDR1 is MNHEY and CDR2 is SVGAGI.

V and J are TRBV27 and TRBJ1-6; D may be TRBD1 (5 bases). V lost 4 bases and J 6 bases, leaving 10 bases between the germline ends. Germline V gene lookup returns CDR1 MNHEY and CDR2 SMNVEV (reference sequence). The length of the CDR3 is 14 residues. As DNA, the CDR3 is TGTGCCAGCAGTTGGGGCAGCGCTAATTCACCCCTCCACTTT. Translated, it gives CASSWGSANSPLHF.

This chain connects TRBV7-9 to TRBJ2-5; tentative D call: TRBD2 (6 bases). This CDR3 has 15 residues. V lost 2 bases, J lost 2 bases, and 12 bases lay in between. Germline V gene lookup returns CDR1 SEHNR and CDR2 FQNEAQ (reference sequence). CDR3 sequence (DNA): TGTGCCAGCAGCTTATCGATTAGCGGACAAGAGACCCAGTACTTC. Protein: CASSLSISGQETQYF.

The chain combines TRBV28 with TRBJ1-2, with D unresolved. Germline V gives CDR1 MDHEN, CDR2 SYDVKM. This CDR3 has 12 amino acids. V shed 2 bases and J shed 4 bases, with 5 bases lying between them. For the CDR3, the DNA is TGTGCCAGCAGTTTAAAGAGCTATGGCTACACCTTC. It encodes CASSLKSYGYTF.

CDR3 nucleotide sequence: TGTGCCATCAGTCGGGACAGCTTTAATGAAAAACTGTTTTTT. Encoded protein: CAISRDSFNEKLFF. The rearrangement joins TRBV10-3 to TRBJ1-4; TRBD1 matches at 7 bases. Losses at the gene ends were 5 bases for V and 4 bases for J; bases not matched to a gene: 4. The CDR3 totals 14 residues. Germline-derived CDR1 and CDR2 are ENHRY and SYGVKD.

The V call is TRBV5-1, the J call TRBJ2-7; TRBD2 aligns across 11 bases. Germline assignment: CDR1 SGHRS and CDR2 YFSETQ. With V trimmed by 2 bases and J by 3 bases, 4 bases remained unmatched. CDR3 length equals 15 residues. DNA for the CDR3: TGCGCCAGCAGCTTCGGGACTAGCGGTTTCTACGAGCAGTACTTC. It specifies CASSFGTSGFYEQYF. The whole variable domain, filled in from reference TRBV5-1 and TRBJ2-7, reads KAGVTQTPRYLIKTRGQQVTLSCSPISGHRSVSWYQQTPGQGLQFLFEYFSETQRNKGNFPGRFSGRQFSNSRSEMNVSTLELGDSALYLCASSFGTSGFYEQYFGPGTRLTVT.

Only a few counts were recorded for this clone. The chain has TRBV19 and TRBJ2-7, with 10 bases fitting TRBD2. The germline CDR1 and CDR2 sequences are LNHDA and SQIVND (reference sequence). Trimming took 5 bases from V and 7 from J; bases not matched to a gene: 8. This CDR3 region has 14 residues. CDR3 nucleotides: TGTGCCAGTAGTCCAGCGGGAGGGCCGGGTGAGCAGTACTTC. Its protein is CASSPAGGPGEQYF.

The chain links TRBV21-1 to TRBJ2-4; the table's D call, TRBD2, was not checked against the DNA. TRBV21-1 is tagged as a pseudogene. The CDR3 is made up of 16 amino acids. CDR3 nucleotide sequence: TGTGCCAGCCCCTCCGGGAAGGAAAACTTCAAAAACATTCAGTACTTC. Translation gives CASPSGKENFKNIQYF.

The chain joins TRBV6-1 to TRBJ2-1, with a weak D call TRBD2 (5 bases). This CDR3 comprises 17 residues. In germline, CDR1 is MNHNS, CDR2 SASEGT. V was shortened by 1 base and J by 1 base, with 14 bases between the two germline ends. CDR3: CASSEGSGSGSYNEQFF. Written as DNA, the CDR3 is TGTGCCAGCAGTGAAGGATCGGGGTCGGGGTCCTACAATGAGCAGTTCTTC.

The chain employs TRBV3-1 (or the pseudogene TRBV3-2) and TRBJ1-3; possibly TRBD1 for D (5 bases). The CDR3 spans 15 residues. Germline CDR1 and CDR2: LGHDT and YNNKEL (reference sequence). Trimming took off 0 bases at V and 4 bases at J, with 10 bases between the two ends. CDR3 sequence (DNA): TGTGCCAGCAGCCAAGATCTGTCAGGGGGAAACACCATATATTTT. Translated: CASSQDLSGGNTIYF.

The chain employs TRBV5-1 and TRBJ2-7; TRBD2 matches at 8 bases. Looked up from germline, CDR1 is SGHRS and CDR2 is YFSETQ. The trim removed 0 bases at V and 5 bases at J, leaving 4 bases unmatched. The CDR3 is 14 residues long. The CDR3 protein is CASSLGTSFHEQYF. CDR3 bases: TGCGCCAGCAGCTTGGGGACTAGCTTCCACGAGCAGTACTTC.

CDR3 sequence reads: CATSDPGTTYEQYF. The CDR3 coding sequence is TGTGCCACCAGTGATCCCGGGACTACTTACGAGCAGTACTTC. The V call is TRBV24-1, the J call TRBJ2-7; TRBD2 matches 7 bases. Unmatched junction bases numbered 5, after V lost 3 bases and J lost 4 bases. The germline V gene encodes CDR1 KGHDR and CDR2 SFDVKD. CDR3 size: 14 residues.

The V gene is TRBV12-3 or TRBV12-4, the J gene TRBJ1-5, with D perhaps TRBD1 (5 bases). The V end lost 6 bases, the J end lost 5 bases, and 11 bases lay between the germline ends. This CDR3 has 13 residues. The CDR3 nucleotides read TGTGCCAGCAGACTTCAGGGTGATCAGCCCCAGCATTTT. It is translated as CASRLQGDQPQHF.

This clone appeared a few times. The rearrangement uses TRBV6-2 or TRBV6-3 and TRBJ2-7, with 7 bases that match TRBD1. With V trimmed by 6 bases and J by 6 bases, 8 bases remained unmatched. The CDR3 contains 13 residues. Germline V CDR1 and CDR2: MNHEY, SVGEGT. The CDR3 loop reads CASSRTGAVEQYF. CDR3 DNA sequence: TGTGCCAGCAGCCGAACAGGGGCCGTCGAGCAGTACTTC.

This clone was counted a few times. The chain is built from TRBV29-1 and TRBJ2-5; D is perhaps TRBD2 (6 bases). The V and J ends lost 3 bases and 5 bases respectively, with 19 bases between them. Germline V CDR1 and CDR2: SQVTM, ANQGSEA. The CDR3 sequence is 15 residues long. The CDR3 reads CSVELEWQGLETQYF. For the CDR3, the DNA is TGCAGCGTTGAGTTGGAGTGGCAGGGACTCGAGACCCAGTACTTC.

This chain joins TRBV11-3 and TRBJ2-3, with TRBD2 matching 12 bases. The CDR3 sequence is 15 residues long. CDR1 and CDR2 (germline): SGHNT, YENEEA. With 5 bases clipped from V and 10 bases from J, the junction kept 10 bases outside the gene matches. Here the CDR3 DNA reads TGTGCCAGCAGCCGACGACTAGCGGGAGCTTCTGCGCAGTATTTT. It translates to CASSRRLAGASAQYF.

The CDR3 loop reads CASSVKNRALFF. The CDR3 bases are TGTGCCAGCAGCGTTAAAAACAGGGCGCTGTTTTTT. The V and J genes are TRBV7-9 and TRBJ2-2; tentatively, D is TRBD1 (6 bases). With 5 bases removed from V and 13 bases from J, the gap between germline ends came to 14 bases. The CDR3 loop spans 12 amino acids. Germline CDR1 reads SEHNR; CDR2 reads FQNEAQ (reference sequence).

The chain is built from TRBV27 and TRBJ1-6, with D tentatively TRBD1 (6 bases). Germline V gene sequence: CDR1 MNHEY, CDR2 SMNVEV (reference sequence). This CDR3 spans 16 amino acids. The V and J ends lost 5 bases and 7 bases respectively, with 18 bases between them. The DNA of the CDR3 is TGTGCCAGCAGTGGTTTACAAGGACAGCGAAATTCACCCCTCCACTTT. It yields the protein CASSGLQGQRNSPLHF.

The chain joins TRBV5-1 to TRBJ2-1; TRBD2 is a possible D gene (6 bases). Germline assignment: CDR1 SGHRS and CDR2 YFSETQ. The ends were cut back, 3 bases at V and 2 bases at J, with 12 bases in the middle. This CDR3 has 15 amino acids. The CDR3: CASSWGGVTYNEQFF. The CDR3 DNA follows: TGCGCCAGCAGCTGGGGCGGGGTTACCTACAATGAGCAGTTCTTC.

The chain employs TRBV14 and TRBJ2-1, with 9 bases that match TRBD1. CDR1 and CDR2 (germline): SGHDN, FVKESK. The ends lost 2 bases at V and 7 bases at J; junction bases unmatched: 3. The CDR3 consists of 14 residues. The CDR3 DNA sequence: TGTGCCAGCAGCCAATGGACAGGGGCGAATGAGCAGTTCTTC. This gives the protein CASSQWTGANEQFF.

The chain links TRBV28 to TRBJ1-6; 7 bases match TRBD1. The CDR3 is 16 amino acids. V lost 5 bases, J lost 8 bases, and 12 bases stayed unmatched. CDR1 and CDR2 from the germline V gene are MDHEN and SYDVKM. This chain's CDR3 is CASSPMKGAVDSPLHF. CDR3 nucleotides: TGTGCCAGCAGTCCCATGAAGGGGGCCGTGGATTCACCCCTCCACTTT.

The V and J genes are TRBV10-3 and TRBJ2-7, with 8 bases fitting TRBD1. V shed 8 bases and J 0 bases; nucleotides not matched to a gene: 6. The CDR3 runs 14 residues. Germline CDR1 and CDR2: ENHRY and SYGVKD. CDR3 region: CAIGQGSLSYEQYF. The DNA of the CDR3 is TGTGCCATCGGACAGGGAAGCCTCTCCTACGAGCAGTACTTC.

This chain uses TRBV6-4 with TRBJ1-5; D unresolved. The CDR3 extends over 19 amino acids. Deletions cut 2 bases from V and 0 bases from J, with 20 bases between. Germline lookup yields CDR1 MRHNA and CDR2 SNTAGT. CDR3 in amino acids: CASSDRREETVRSNQPQHF. The CDR3 DNA is TGTGCCAGCAGTGACCGCCGGGAGGAGACTGTCCGTAGCAATCAGCCCCAGCATTTT.

V gene TRBV30 combines with J gene TRBJ2-5, with 9 bases identical to TRBD1. The junction had 4 bases not matched to a gene; V was cut back by 1 base and J by 4 bases. Germline CDR1 is GTSNPN and CDR2 is SVGIG (reference sequence). The length of the CDR3 is 14 residues. The CDR3 DNA sequence: TGTGCCTGGAGTGAGGGGACAGGGCTAGAGACCCAGTACTTC. Its translation is CAWSEGTGLETQYF.